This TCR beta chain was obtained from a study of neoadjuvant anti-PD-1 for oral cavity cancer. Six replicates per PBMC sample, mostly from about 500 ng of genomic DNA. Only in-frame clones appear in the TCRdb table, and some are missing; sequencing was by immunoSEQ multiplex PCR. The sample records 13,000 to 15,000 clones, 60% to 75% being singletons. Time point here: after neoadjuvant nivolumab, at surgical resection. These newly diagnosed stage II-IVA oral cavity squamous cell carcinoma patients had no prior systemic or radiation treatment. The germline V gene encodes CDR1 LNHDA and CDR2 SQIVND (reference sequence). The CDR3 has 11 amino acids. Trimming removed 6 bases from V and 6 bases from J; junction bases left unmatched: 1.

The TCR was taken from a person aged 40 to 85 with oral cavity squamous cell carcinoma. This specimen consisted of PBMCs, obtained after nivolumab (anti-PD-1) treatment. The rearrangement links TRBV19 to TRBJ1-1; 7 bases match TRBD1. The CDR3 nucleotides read TGTGCCAGTAGAGGGACAGCTGAAGCTTTCTTT. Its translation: CASRGTAEAFF.